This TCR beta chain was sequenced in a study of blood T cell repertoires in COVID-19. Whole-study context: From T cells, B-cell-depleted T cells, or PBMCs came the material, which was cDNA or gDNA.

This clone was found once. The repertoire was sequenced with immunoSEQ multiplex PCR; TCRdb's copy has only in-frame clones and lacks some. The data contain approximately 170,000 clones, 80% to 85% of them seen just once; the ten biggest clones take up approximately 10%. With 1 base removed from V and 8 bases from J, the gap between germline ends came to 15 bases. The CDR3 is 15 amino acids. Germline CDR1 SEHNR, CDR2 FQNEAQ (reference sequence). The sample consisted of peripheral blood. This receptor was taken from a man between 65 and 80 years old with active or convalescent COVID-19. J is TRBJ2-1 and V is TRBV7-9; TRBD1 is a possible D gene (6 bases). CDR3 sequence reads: CASSLGAGGGDEQFF. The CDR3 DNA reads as TGTGCCAGCAGCTTAGGTGCTGGGGGCGGAGATGAGCAGTTCTTC.